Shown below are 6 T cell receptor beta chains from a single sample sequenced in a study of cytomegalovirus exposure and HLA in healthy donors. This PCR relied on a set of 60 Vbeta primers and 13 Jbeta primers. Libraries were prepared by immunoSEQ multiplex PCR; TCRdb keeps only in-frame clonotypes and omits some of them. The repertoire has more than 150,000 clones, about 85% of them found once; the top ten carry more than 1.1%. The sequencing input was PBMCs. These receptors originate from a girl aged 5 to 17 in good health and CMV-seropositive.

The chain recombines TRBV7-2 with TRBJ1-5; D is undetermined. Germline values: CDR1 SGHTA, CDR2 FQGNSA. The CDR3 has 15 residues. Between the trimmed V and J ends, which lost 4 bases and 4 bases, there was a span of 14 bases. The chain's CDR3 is CASSSGALLNQPQHF. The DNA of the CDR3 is TGTGCCAGCAGCTCAGGTGCGCTCCTTAATCAGCCCCAGCATTTT.

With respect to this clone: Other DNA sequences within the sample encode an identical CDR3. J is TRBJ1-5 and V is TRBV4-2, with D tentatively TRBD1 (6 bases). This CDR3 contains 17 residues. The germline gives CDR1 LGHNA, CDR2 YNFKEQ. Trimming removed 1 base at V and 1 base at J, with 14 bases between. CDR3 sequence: CASSQVGTSFSNQPQHF. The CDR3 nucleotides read TGTGCCAGCAGCCAAGTGGGGACATCTTTCAGCAATCAGCCCCAGCATTTT.

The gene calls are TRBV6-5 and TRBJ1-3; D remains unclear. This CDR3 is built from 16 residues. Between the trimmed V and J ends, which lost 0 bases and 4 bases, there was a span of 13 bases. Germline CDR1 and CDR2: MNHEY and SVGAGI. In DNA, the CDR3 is TGTGCCAGCAGTTACTCGATGATGGCAGAAGGAAACACCATATATTTT. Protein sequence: CASSYSMMAEGNTIYF.

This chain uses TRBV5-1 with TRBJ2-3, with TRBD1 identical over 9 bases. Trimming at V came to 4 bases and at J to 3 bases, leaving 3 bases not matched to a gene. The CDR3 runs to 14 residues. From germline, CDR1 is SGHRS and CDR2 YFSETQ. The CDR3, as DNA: TGCGCCAGCAGCCCGGACAGGGGAACAGATACGCAGTATTTT. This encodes CASSPDRGTDTQYF. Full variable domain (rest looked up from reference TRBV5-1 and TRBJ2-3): KAGVTQTPRYLIKTRGQQVTLSCSPISGHRSVSWYQQTPGQGLQFLFEYFSETQRNKGNFPGRFSGRQFSNSRSEMNVSTLELGDSALYLCASSPDRGTDTQYFGPGTRLTVL.

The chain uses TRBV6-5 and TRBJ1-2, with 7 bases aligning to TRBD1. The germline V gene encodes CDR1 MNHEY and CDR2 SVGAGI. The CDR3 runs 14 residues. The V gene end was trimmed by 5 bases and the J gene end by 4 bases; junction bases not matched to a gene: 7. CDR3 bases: TGTGCCAGCAGTCAATACAGGGGTGTCTATGGCTACACCTTC. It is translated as CASSQYRGVYGYTF.

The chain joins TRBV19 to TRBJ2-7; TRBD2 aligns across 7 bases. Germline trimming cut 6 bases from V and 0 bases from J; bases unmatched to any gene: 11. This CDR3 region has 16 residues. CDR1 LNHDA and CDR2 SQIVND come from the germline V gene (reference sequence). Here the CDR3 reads CASSPTLARSSYEQYF. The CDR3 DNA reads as TGTGCCAGTAGCCCCACACTAGCGCGAAGCTCCTACGAGCAGTACTTC.